Listed here are 5 T cell receptor beta chains from one sample, sequenced in a study of T cells in Graves' hyperthyroidism and ophthalmopathy. The TCR beta CDR3 regions underwent amplification using RNA transcripts as the source. The primer set for the first-round RT-PCR of the TCR CDR3 was HTBI. TCRdb reprocessed the multiplex PCR reads via MiXCR and lists one record per CDR3 protein. The table has fewer than 350,000 distinct CDR3 sequences, 13% seen once. Material: blood. These receptors were obtained from a woman in her twenties or thirties with Graves' hyperthyroidism that later progressed to Graves' ophthalmopathy.

This clonotype showed up many times. The chain combines TRBV30 with TRBJ2-2; D is possibly TRBD1 (6 bases). Trimming took 0 bases from V and 2 from J, leaving 10 bases between them. CDR1 GTSNPN and CDR2 SVGIG come from the germline V gene (reference sequence). The CDR3 runs to 15 residues. This CDR3 reads CAWSVGGSNTGELFF. Written as DNA, the CDR3 is TGTGCCTGGAGTGTTGGGGGCTCAAACACCGGGGAGCTGTTTTTT.

The chain employs TRBV6-2 or TRBV6-3 and TRBJ2-2; 8 bases are a match to TRBD2. Losses at the gene ends were 6 bases for V and 5 bases for J; bases not matched to a gene: 11. CDR3 size: 16 residues. Per germline, CDR1 MNHEY and CDR2 SVGEGT. The CDR3 sequence: CASRTGTGGLTGELFF. CDR3 DNA sequence: TGTGCCAGCAGGACGGGTACGGGAGGGTTGACCGGGGAGCTGTTTTTT.

This clonotype was observed at least ten times. The gene calls are TRBV30 and TRBJ2-5; TRBD2 might be the D (5 bases). Looked up from germline, CDR1 is GTSNPN and CDR2 is SVGIG (reference sequence). Trimming removed 2 bases from V and 5 bases from J, with 12 bases in between. The CDR3 is 13 residues long. CDR3 in DNA: TGTGCCTGGAGTAAGGGAGTTTCGGAGACCCAGTACTTC. Translation gives CAWSKGVSETQYF.

This sequence joins TRBV10-2 and TRBJ1-6; D not resolved. Germline values: CDR1 WSHSY, CDR2 SAAADI. Trimming took off 6 bases at V and 7 bases at J, with 10 bases between the two ends. The CDR3 has 13 amino acids. CDR3 nucleotide sequence: TGCGCCAGCAGGCGATCAGTGAATTCACCCCTCCACTTT. Its translation is CASRRSVNSPLHF.

This clonotype was recorded many times. The CDR3 is CASTYSPDSPDTQYF. CDR3 nucleotide sequence: TGTGCCAGCACCTACAGCCCGGACAGTCCAGATACGCAGTATTTT. This chain joins TRBV6-1 and TRBJ2-3, with D perhaps TRBD1 (6 bases). The V and J ends lost 7 bases and 4 bases respectively, with 18 bases between them. This CDR3 has 15 amino acids. Per the germline V gene, CDR1 is MNHNS and CDR2 is SASEGT.